The present entry profiles one TCR beta chain with its context. Its target is not known. This sample was included in a study of T cells in Graves' hyperthyroidism and ophthalmopathy. Authors of the study amplified TCR beta CDR3 regions from RNA transcripts. HTBI primers were used for first-round RT-PCR of the TCR CDR3. TCRdb reanalysed the multiplex PCR reads using MiXCR and keeps one entry per CDR3 protein. The data hold hundreds of thousands of distinct CDR3 sequences, with around 22% observed a single time. The cohort's ophthalmopathy patients, a group with duration under 3 months, had a Clinical Activity Score of at least 3 and a NOSPECS grade of at least 4. Not enrolled were patients with uncontrolled infection, other autoimmune disease, pregnancy or lactation. Diagnoses used clinical symptoms, serum thyroxine and TRAb, thyroid ultrasound and orbital computed tomography. Study-wide findings and caveats: Blood samples included most of the expanded thyroid clonotypes exceeding 0.001.

The CDR3 contains 14 residues. Germline V gene sequence: CDR1 SNHLY, CDR2 FYNNEI. V was trimmed by 5 bases and J by 0 bases, leaving 8 bases between them. The chain couples TRBV2 to TRBJ2-4; no firm D call. The sequence came from a woman under 40 with Graves' ophthalmopathy. The specimen sequenced was blood. The CDR3 spells CASSTRLAKNIQYF. CDR3 nucleotide sequence: TGTGCCAGCAGTACCCGTCTAGCCAAAAACATTCAGTACTTC.